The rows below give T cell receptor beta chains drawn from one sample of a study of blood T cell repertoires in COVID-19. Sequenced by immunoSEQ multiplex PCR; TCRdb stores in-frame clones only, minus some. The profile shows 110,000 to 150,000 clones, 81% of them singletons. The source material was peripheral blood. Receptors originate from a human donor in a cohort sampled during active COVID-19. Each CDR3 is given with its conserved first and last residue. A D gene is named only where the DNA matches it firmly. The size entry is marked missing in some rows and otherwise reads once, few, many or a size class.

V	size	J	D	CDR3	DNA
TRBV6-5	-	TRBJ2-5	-	CASTFGQSIETQYF	TGTGCCAGCACCTTTGGACAGTCGATAGAGACCCAGTACTTC
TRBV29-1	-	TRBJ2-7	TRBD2	CSVEGTSGLSSYEQYF	TGCAGCGTTGAAGGGACTAGCGGATTGAGCTCCTACGAGCAGTACTTC
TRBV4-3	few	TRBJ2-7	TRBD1	CASSQWDRGEQYF	TGCGCCAGCAGCCAATGGGACAGGGGCGAGCAGTACTTC
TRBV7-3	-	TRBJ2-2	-	CASSSYALAEGSGELFF	TGTGCCAGCAGCTCATACGCCTTAGCTGAGGGTTCCGGGGAGCTGTTTTTT
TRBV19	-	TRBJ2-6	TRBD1	CASSIEGQVAIGANVLTF	TGTGCCAGTAGTATAGAGGGACAGGTGGCGATTGGGGCCAACGTCCTGACTTTC
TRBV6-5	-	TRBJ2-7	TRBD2	CASSSTSGSAYEQYF	TGTGCCAGCAGCTCCACCAGCGGGAGCGCCTACGAGCAGTACTTC
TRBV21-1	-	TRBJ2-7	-	CATSTGDSYEQYF	TGTGCCACCTCTACAGGGGATTCCTACGAGCAGTACTTC
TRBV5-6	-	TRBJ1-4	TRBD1	CASRRGQGKGEKLFF	TGTGCCAGCAGGAGGGGACAGGGCAAAGGCGAAAAACTGTTTTTT
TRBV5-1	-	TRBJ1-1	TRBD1	CASSRGDSLAERTEAFF	TGCGCCAGCAGCAGGGGGGACAGCCTGGCGGAGAGAACTGAAGCTTTCTTT
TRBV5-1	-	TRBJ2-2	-	CASSLAARRATGELFF	TGCGCCAGCAGCTTGGCAGCTAGGAGGGCCACCGGGGAGCTGTTTTTT
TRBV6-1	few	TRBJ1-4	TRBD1	CASSGGTGVPNEKLFF	TGTGCCAGCAGTGGGGGGACAGGGGTTCCCAATGAAAAACTGTTTTTT
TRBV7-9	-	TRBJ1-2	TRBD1	CASSLGGVQTGGRYGYTF	TGTGCCAGCAGCTTAGGGGGAGTCCAGACAGGGGGCCGATATGGCTACACCTTC
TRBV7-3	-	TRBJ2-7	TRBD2	CASSRSGRGDEQYF	TGTGCCAGCAGCCGTAGCGGGAGAGGAGACGAGCAGTACTTC